Listed here is a single TCR beta chain. What it binds is unknown. The protocol was immunoSEQ multiplex PCR, while the TCRdb copy is restricted to in-frame clones and leaves out a portion. The table has over 120,000 clones, nearly 90% seen once; the top ten hold 5.4%. This CDR3 has 16 amino acids. CDR1 is SGHNT, CDR2 YENEEA, per germline. V shed 5 bases and J 4 bases; nucleotides not matched to a gene: 11. The entry originates in a study of T cell responses to AZD1222 COVID-19 vaccine. General study findings and limits: The study found vaccine-associated CD4 TCRs spanning spike, dominant at 160-218 and 743-854. Once two AZD1222 doses were given, Spike-specific TCR breadth and depth went up.

The sequences come from peripheral blood, collected 28 days after the second dose of the MenACWY control vaccine. The chain employs TRBV11-3 and TRBJ1-3; 7 bases map to TRBD1. The receptor comes from an adult who received the MenACWY meningococcal vaccine as a control. CDR3: CASSPLEGADGNTIYF. The DNA for the CDR3 is TGTGCCAGCAGCCCCCTGGAGGGGGCCGACGGAAACACCATATATTTT.